This T cell receptor beta chain was sequenced for a study of T cells in Graves' hyperthyroidism and ophthalmopathy (dated by TCRdb to the late 2010s). Study-wide context: Peripheral blood samples were taken at initial diagnosis, before any treatment was given. Thyroid tissue and blood T-cell repertoires from six Graves' hyperthyroidism patients were also compared in the study. After sampling, hyperthyroidism patients received methimazole starting at 30 mg daily, and ophthalmopathy patients received high-dose intravenous methylprednisolone. A discovery cohort of about a hundred patients, 43 with Graves' ophthalmopathy and over 55 with stable Graves' hyperthyroidism, was used to find distinguishing TCR V-J signatures. The roughly 100 discovery patients were divided at random into training and test sets in a 7:3 ratio. TCR Vbeta CDR3 sequencing of approximately 140 peripheral blood samples (43 ophthalmopathy, 75 to 85 hyperthyroidism and approximately 17 progressor patients) is reported in the paper. Whether ophthalmopathy could be predicted prospectively was tested in an independent validation cohort made up of under 20 hyperthyroidism patients plus 17 patients who later progressed to ophthalmopathy.

Ophthalmopathy patients had moderately to severely active disease, with a Clinical Activity Score of 3 or more, a NOSPECS grade of 4 or more, and a disease duration of less than 3 months. Exclusion was applied to patients with uncontrolled infections, other autoimmune diseases, pregnancy or lactation. Clinical symptoms, serum thyroxine and TRAb, thyroid ultrasound, and orbital computed tomography formed the basis for the diagnoses. PBMCs were isolated from about 9.1 ml of fresh peripheral blood by Ficoll-Paque density gradient centrifugation. Total RNA was extracted using Trizol reagent, and RNA quality was assessed on an Agilent 2100 Bioanalyzer. This clonotype has a handful of counts. What this receptor recognizes is not known. It has no much larger one-base neighbor in the sample; base qualities were not kept. Study-wide findings and limitations: Most expanded thyroid clonotypes (frequency above 0.001) were also detected in blood, suggesting blood repertoires may reflect thyroid immune responses. In validation, the model predicted progression to ophthalmopathy with over 65% sensitivity and less than 75% specificity, a median of 6.5 months before onset. A 13 V-J signature model separated ophthalmopathy from stable hyperthyroidism, with around 90% sensitivity and about 81% specificity in cross-validation and 80%/75% in testing. No statistical method was used to set the sample size in advance, and investigators knew the group allocation.

Amplification of TCR beta CDR3 regions was carried out from RNA transcripts. The first round of RT-PCR for the TCR CDR3 was performed with the HTBI primer set and the Qiagen OneStep RT-PCR kit. The libraries were constructed in a second round of multiplex PCR and then size-selected and purified. The libraries were sequenced on an Illumina HiSeq2000 using paired-end 100 bp reads. Concerning the study's data processing: SOAPnuke was used to process the raw data, removing reads that contained adapters or uncalled bases, had a mean Phred below 15, or lacked an exact match to the constant primer or identifier. COPE v1.2.5 was used to merge the high-quality paired reads, and each unique nucleotide sequence was defined as a clonotype. Clonotypes were aligned to IMGT TRBV, TRBD and TRBJ reference segments using MiTCR v1.1. Analysis was restricted to V-J combinations with a frequency above 0.0001, which covered roughly 99% of repertoires. A TCS score was defined as the ratio between F50 (clonal expansion) and ExV (chaos), using BLOSUM62-based TCRdist between CDR3 peptides within each V-J. Welch's t-statistics and random forest reduced 500 to 650 V-J features to about 13, which were used in a naive Bayes classifier (R e1071). TCRdb passed the public sequencing reads through fastp at Q25 and MiXCR, retaining productive beta sequences. Entries that share a CDR3 protein sequence are merged under the most common genes and DNA. What appears here as the V and J calls and clone size reflects TCRdb's work, not the paper's. This sample is represented by over 400,000 distinct CDR3 sequences; 22% of them were singletons. Clones ranked in the top ten supply under 55% of the sample.

Source material: blood. The origin of this receptor is an older woman with Graves' ophthalmopathy.

CDR3 reads: CATSYLGDTQYF. The nucleotides are TGTGCCACCAGTTACCTAGGAGATACGCAGTATTTT. The chain is made from TRBV15 and TRBJ2-3; the D gene cannot be resolved reliably. The CDR3 measures 12 amino acids from cysteine to phenylalanine. Of the read, only the CDR3 DNA is kept; its 36 bases are in frame from base 1. The V end loses 6 bases and the J end loses 5 bases, and a stretch of 9 bases separates them. CDR1 and CDR2 are drawn from the germline V gene (reference sequence): LNHNV, YYDKDF.